Sequencing of this T cell receptor (beta chain) was carried out in a study of metastatic and nonmetastatic thyroid tumors. As for the study in general: Repertoire comparisons spanned blood and tumor or nodule tissue from malignant and benign thyroid patients.

TCRdb reprocessed the PCR reads via MiXCR. The sample carries roughly 23,000 clones, under 25% recorded once. CDR3 length: 16 amino acids. CDR1 is SGHNT and CDR2 is YENEEA in the germline V gene. Worth noting for this clone: One end of the junction is discordant with germline, which a read error may explain.

Treatment of any kind had been given to no patient before thyroid surgery. The chain carries TRBV11-3 and TRBJ2-7; 7 bases agree with TRBD2. The receptor was derived from a male donor with papillary thyroid cancer or a benign thyroid nodule (not recorded which). Some clones in this sample may be carry-over from other donors' samples. Sequenced input: blood. The CDR3 DNA reads TGTGCCAGCATCCCGTCGACTAGCAATTTTGTCTACGAGGAGTACTTC. As protein: CASIPSTSNFVYEEYF. The complete variable domain, with remaining parts taken from reference TRBV11-3 and TRBJ2-7, reads EAGVVQSPRYKIIEKKQPVAFWCNPISGHNTLYWYLQNLGQGPELLIRYENEEAVDDSQLPKDRFSAERLKGVDSTLKIQPAELGDSAVYLCASIPSTSNFVYEEYFGPGTRLTVT.